This TCR beta chain stems from a study of blood T cell repertoires in COVID-19. Study in general: COVID-19 samples from acute and convalescent phases originated in the United States, Italy and Spain.

Original analysis: Reference gene primer amplification gave nucleated cell count estimates. Data came from immunoSEQ multiplex PCR; TCRdb stores just in-frame clones and leaves some out. For V, J and clone size, that table is used; D and trimming come from the DNA. Here the sample spans some 270,000 clones, 85% to 90% being singletons. V was trimmed by 0 bases and J by 9 bases, leaving 6 bases between them. Germline V gene lookup returns CDR1 SEHNR and CDR2 FQNEAQ (reference sequence). CDR3 length: 12 amino acids. Residents of about two dozen US areas, aged about 18 to 89 years, made up the participants. Participant-reported clinical history was the basis for cohort assignment.

Sequencing was done on a sample of PBMCs or T cells enriched from blood (not recorded which). The source is a woman aged 55-75 years who had recovered from COVID-19. The V and J genes are TRBV7-9 and TRBJ1-5; D may be TRBD1 (5 bases). The CDR3 loop is CASSLAGGPQHF. DNA of the CDR3: TGTGCCAGCAGCTTAGCGGGGGGGCCCCAGCATTTT.